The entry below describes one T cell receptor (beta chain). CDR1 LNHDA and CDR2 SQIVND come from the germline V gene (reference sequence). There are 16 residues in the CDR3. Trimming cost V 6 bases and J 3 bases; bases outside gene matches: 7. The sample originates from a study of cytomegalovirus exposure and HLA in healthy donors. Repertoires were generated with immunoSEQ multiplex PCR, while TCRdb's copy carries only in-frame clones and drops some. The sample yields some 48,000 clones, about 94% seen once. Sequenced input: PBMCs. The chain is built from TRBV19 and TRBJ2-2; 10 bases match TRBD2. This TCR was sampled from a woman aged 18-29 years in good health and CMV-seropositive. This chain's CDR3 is CASRPLAGADTGELFF. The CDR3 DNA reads TGTGCCAGTAGGCCTCTAGCGGGAGCGGACACCGGGGAGCTGTTTTTT.